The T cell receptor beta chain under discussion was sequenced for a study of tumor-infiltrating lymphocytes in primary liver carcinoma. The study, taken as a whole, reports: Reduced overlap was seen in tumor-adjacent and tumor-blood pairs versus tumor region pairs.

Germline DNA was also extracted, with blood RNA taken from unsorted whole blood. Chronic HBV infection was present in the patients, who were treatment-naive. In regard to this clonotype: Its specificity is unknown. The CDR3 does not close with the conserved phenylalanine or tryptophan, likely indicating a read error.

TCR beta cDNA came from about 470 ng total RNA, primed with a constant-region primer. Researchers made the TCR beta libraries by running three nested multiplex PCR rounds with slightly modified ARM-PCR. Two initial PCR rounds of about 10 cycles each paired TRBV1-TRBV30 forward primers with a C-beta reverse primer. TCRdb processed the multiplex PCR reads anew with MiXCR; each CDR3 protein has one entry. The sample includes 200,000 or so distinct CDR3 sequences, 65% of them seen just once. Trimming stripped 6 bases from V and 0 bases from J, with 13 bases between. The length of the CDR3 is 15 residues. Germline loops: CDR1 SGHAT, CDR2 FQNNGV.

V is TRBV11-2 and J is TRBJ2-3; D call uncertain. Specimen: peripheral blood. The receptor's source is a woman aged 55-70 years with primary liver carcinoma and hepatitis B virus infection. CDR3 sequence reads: CASSLVASSTDTQYY. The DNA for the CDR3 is TGTGCCAGCAGTCTAGTCGCATCTAGCACAGATACGCAGTATTAT.